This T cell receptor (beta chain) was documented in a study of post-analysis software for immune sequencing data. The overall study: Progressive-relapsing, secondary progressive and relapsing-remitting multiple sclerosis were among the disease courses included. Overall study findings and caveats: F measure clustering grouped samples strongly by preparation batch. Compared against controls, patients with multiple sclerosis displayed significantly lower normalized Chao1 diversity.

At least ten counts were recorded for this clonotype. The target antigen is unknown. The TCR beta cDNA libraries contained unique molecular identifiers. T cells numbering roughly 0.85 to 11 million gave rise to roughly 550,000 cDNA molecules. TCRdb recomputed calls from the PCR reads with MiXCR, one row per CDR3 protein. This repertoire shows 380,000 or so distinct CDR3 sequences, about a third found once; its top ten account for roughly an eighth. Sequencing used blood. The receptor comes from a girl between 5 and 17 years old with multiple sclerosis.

CDR3 DNA: TGTGCCAGCAGCCGACAGGGTTTGGACGAGCAGTACTTC. Residues: CASSRQGLDEQYF. The rearrangement links TRBV27 to TRBJ2-7; 7 nucleotides line up with TRBD1. Germline lookup yields CDR1 MNHEY and CDR2 SMNVEV (reference sequence). The CDR3 is 13 residues long. Trimming took 6 bases from V and 5 from J; bases not matched to a gene: 7.